This TCR beta chain was recovered during a study of T-cell reconstitution after alpha-beta-depleted transplantation in children. Study-wide points: Surviving thymic progenitors and recipient T cells were the source of high TCRbeta diversity at day 60 in some patients. The authors attributed T-cell counts and diversity one year after transplant mostly to newly produced T cells. Roughly two months post-transplant, alpha-beta T cells reportedly originated from several hundred graft clones that had expanded.

Unique molecular identifiers were built into the TCRbeta library. TCRdb fed the PCR reads into MiXCR, producing one record per CDR3 protein. The table shows some 48,000 distinct CDR3 sequences, with 5.8% occurring only once. Germline CDR1 SGHAT, CDR2 FQNNGV. The CDR3 consists of 13 residues. V gave up 3 bases and J gave up 7 bases; unmatched junction bases: 3. In its sample, this clonotype was seen many times. Its target is unknown. The receptor was isolated from a female patient aged 2-10 years who had a stem cell transplant for aplastic anemia, so the T cells may come from the graft donor. V gene TRBV11-2 combines with J gene TRBJ1-5, with TRBD1 matching 7 bases. Here the sequenced sample was PBMCs, mostly from graft donor cells, taken 60 days after TCRalphabeta/CD19-depleted stem cell transplant. CDR3 nucleotides: TGTGCCAGCAGCTTGACAGGGAAGCAGCCCCAGCATTTT. It yields the protein CASSLTGKQPQHF. Together with reference TRBV11-2 and TRBJ1-5, the CDR3 gives the full variable domain: EAGVAQSPRYKIIEKRQSVAFWCNPISGHATLYWYQQILGQGPKLLIQFQNNGVVDDSQLPKDRFSAERLKGVDSTLKIQPAKLEDSAVYLCASSLTGKQPQHFGDGTRLSIL.